The clone carrying this T cell receptor beta chain was recorded once. The data were taken from a study of blood T cell repertoires in COVID-19. This table comes from immunoSEQ multiplex PCR, and its TCRdb copy is limited to in-frame clones, with some not included. The sample has about 380,000 clones; 85% to 90% are singletons. Recovered status applied to Cohort 3 donors who had two consecutive negative PCRs. It also applied to those with clearance or with symptom resolution. The germline gives CDR1 LGHDT, CDR2 YNNKEL (reference sequence). The length of the CDR3 is 14 residues. Trimming left V 5 bases short and J 6 bases short, with 16 bases between.

The sequence derives from a young woman who had recovered from COVID-19. The specimen was PBMCs or T cells enriched from blood (not recorded which). This chain links TRBV3-1 (or the pseudogene TRBV3-2) with TRBJ1-2, with D perhaps TRBD1 (6 bases). The CDR3 coding sequence is TGTGCCAGCAGCGCTGACAGGTCCTTTAATGGCTACACCTTC. Translated, it gives CASSADRSFNGYTF.